This T cell receptor beta chain was identified during a study of glioma-infiltrating T cells after dendritic cell vaccination (dated by TCRdb to between 2015 and 2016). Looking at the study overall: The cohort comprised roughly 15 glioblastoma patients from Phase I and II dendritic cell vaccination trials, 9 newly diagnosed and 6 with recurrent disease. Patients received autologous tumor lysate-pulsed dendritic cell vaccination between about 2002 and 2013. Each patient got three intradermal injections of the dendritic cell vaccine, spaced at biweekly intervals, in the arm below the axilla. Survival after dendritic cell vaccination was correlated with TCR sequencing metrics, including TIL content and tumor-blood repertoire overlap. Tumor-infiltrating lymphocyte content was quantified and tumor and blood repertoires were compared in dendritic cell-vaccinated glioblastoma patients by deep sequencing of TCR beta CDR3 regions. The vaccine consisted of monocyte-derived dendritic cells cultured less than eight days with IL-4 and GM-CSF, then pulsed overnight with autologous tumor lysate.

TCRB CDR3 regions were amplified from 2 to 2.5 ug genomic DNA, or all available DNA if less, using the immunoSEQ assay. Multiplex PCR used 60 forward primers for TCR V beta segments and 13 reverse primers for J beta segments. To estimate reads per starting template, synthetic control templates were spiked into each sample at limiting dilution. Sequencing produced 87 bp reads on the Illumina HiSeq System. The published analysis was carried out like this. To remove PCR and sequencing errors, closely related sequences were merged with a nearest neighbor algorithm. TCR overlap was measured as the percentage of unique tumor TCR beta sequences that were also present in the peripheral blood of the same patient. The clones in this table, taken by TCRdb from immuneACCESS, are in-frame only. Not every clone is retained; where verified, under half of the shortfall comes from an unresolved V gene, and the cause of the rest is unknown. That table supplies the V and J calls and clone size; D and trimming were determined from the DNA. The sample table holds about 92,000 clones, of which around 86% were seen once. The ten largest clones capture less than 20% of the sample.

Relative to germline, V is 5 bases shorter and J is 8 bases shorter, with 19 bases between their ends. Based on the germline V gene, the CDR1 and CDR2 sequences are SGHVS and FQNEAQ. From cysteine to phenylalanine, the CDR3 is 16 amino acids long. Solely the CDR3 DNA is kept, with 48 bases framed from the first base. Selection of patients required sufficient residual fresh-frozen tumor tissue and over two years of available survival data. Although molecular status otherwise differed among the glioblastoma patients, no patient had an isocitrate dehydrogenase mutation. PBMC were collected before vaccination, two weeks after the third vaccination, and at tumor progression when it occurred. The Qiagen DNeasy Blood extraction Kit was used for extraction of genomic DNA. Points the paper makes about the study in general: TCR clonality showed no direct relationship with survival, which suggests that a diverse polyclonal response may matter. The cohort was small and heterogeneous, few patients had complete blood and tumor sets, and even fewer had initial-recurrent tumor pairs. Higher estimated pretreatment TIL content predicted longer time to progression and overall survival after dendritic cell vaccination. The response model built on TCR overlap across three groups was characterized as speculative, with prospective validation still needed.

A remark on this clone: Its binding antigen is unknown. No clone much larger than this one lies a single base away; base qualities are absent.

The chain couples TRBV7-8 to TRBJ1-6; a confident D gene designation cannot be given. The input for sequencing was blood, taken before dendritic cell vaccination. The receptor comes from a human donor with glioblastoma. CDR3 reads: CASSHGSSKWDSPLHF. The bases are TGTGCCAGCAGCCACGGGTCATCAAAATGGGATTCACCCCTCCACTTT.